The rows below give T cell receptor beta chains drawn from one sample of a study of response to subunit inactivated influenza vaccine. TCRdb itself ran the RT-PCR reads through MiXCR, one entry per CDR3 protein. The sample shows 200,000 to 250,000 distinct CDR3 sequences, 9% to 15% of them seen only once. The specimen was non-naive T cells sorted from PBMCs, collected 14 to 15 days before vaccination. The receptors stem from a man between 45 and 60 years old who received an inactivated influenza vaccine. CDR3s include the opening cysteine and the closing phenylalanine or tryptophan. The order of the fields is CDR3 protein, CDR3 DNA, V gene, J gene, clone size, D gene. D genes are given only for firm matches. Only some rows state a clone size, as once, few, many or a class for expanded clones.

CASSLFTGAYEQYF	TGTGCCAGCAGCTTATTTACAGGGGCCTACGAGCAGTACTTC	TRBV7-2	TRBJ2-7	many	TRBD1
CASSLGAMVYEQYF	TGTGCCAGCAGCTTGGGGGCAATGGTCTACGAGCAGTACTTC	TRBV5-5	TRBJ2-7	-	-
CASRSPGNADTQYF	TGTGCCAGCAGGTCCCCGGGAAACGCAGATACGCAGTATTTT	TRBV28	TRBJ2-3	few	-
CARAGVLGEKLFF	TGTGCCAGGGCGGGGGTGCTTGGTGAAAAACTGTTTTTT	TRBV21-1	TRBJ1-4	few	-
CATSDTTGGPVRDTQYF	TGTGCCACCAGTGATACTACAGGGGGTCCTGTGCGGGATACGCAGTATTTT	TRBV24-1	TRBJ2-3	many	TRBD1
CSAPQQGSVNTIYF	TGCAGTGCCCCACAACAGGGATCAGTCAACACCATATATTTT	TRBV20-1	TRBJ1-3	few	-
CASSWRGQGTGNEQFF	TGTGCCAGCAGTTGGCGGGGACAGGGGACTGGAAATGAGCAGTTCTTC	TRBV5-5	TRBJ2-1	few	TRBD1
CASSYWTGGFDYGYSF	TGTGCCAGCAGTTATTGGACAGGGGGTTTCGACTATGGCTACTCCTTC	TRBV6-5	TRBJ1-2	-	TRBD1
CSARISGPSGANVLTF	TGCAGTGCTAGAATTAGCGGACCCTCTGGGGCCAACGTCCTGACTTTC	TRBV20-1	TRBJ2-6	-	-
CSVELTGLNTDTQYF	TGCAGCGTTGAATTGACAGGGCTAAATACAGATACGCAGTATTTT	TRBV29-1	TRBJ2-3	-	TRBD1
CSARGANEQFF	TGCAGTGCCCGGGGGGCCAATGAGCAGTTCTTC	TRBV20-1	TRBJ2-1	few	-
CASRSGVRETQYF	TGTGCCAGCAGATCGGGAGTGAGAGAGACCCAGTACTTC	TRBV3-1	TRBJ2-5	many	-
CASSSLQGNTEAFF	TGCGCCAGCAGCTCACTACAGGGCAACACTGAAGCTTTCTTT	TRBV5-1	TRBJ1-1	many	-
CASSLIRGDNQPQHF	TGTGCCAGCAGCTTAATCAGGGGTGATAATCAGCCCCAGCATTTT	TRBV7-8	TRBJ1-5	-	-
CASRETGIDNEQFF	TGTGCCAGCCGAGAGACAGGAATAGACAATGAGCAGTTCTTC	TRBV6-1	TRBJ2-1	-	-
CAISGDSYYGYTF	TGTGCCATCAGCGGAGACAGCTACTATGGCTACACCTTC	TRBV10-3	TRBJ1-2	-	-
CASSPRSGVSPGELFF	TGTGCCAGCAGTCCCCGTAGCGGGGTCAGCCCCGGGGAGCTGTTTTTT	TRBV6-2/TRBV6-3	TRBJ2-2	many	TRBD2
CASRLSLELDTQYF	TGTGCCAGCAGACTGAGTCTAGAATTAGATACGCAGTATTTT	TRBV3-1	TRBJ2-3	-	-
CASSYSSPGQGRETQYF	TGTGCCAGCAGTTACTCGTCACCGGGACAGGGAAGAGAGACCCAGTACTTC	TRBV6-2/TRBV6-3	TRBJ2-5	-	TRBD1
CAWVSRGSGKTGELFF	TGTGCCTGGGTCTCGCGGGGAAGCGGTAAAACCGGGGAGCTGTTTTTT	TRBV30	TRBJ2-2	once	-
CASSPDSYEQFF	TGCGCCAGCAGCCCCGACAGCTATGAGCAGTTCTTC	TRBV5-1	TRBJ2-1	few	-
CASSRDAGGRNTEAFF	TGTGCCAGCAGCCGGGACGCGGGTGGGAGAAACACTGAAGCTTTCTTT	TRBV2	TRBJ1-1	-	-
CATSLPVGATKRDTGELFF	TGTGCCACCAGCCTGCCGGTGGGGGCGACCAAAAGGGACACCGGGGAGCTGTTTTTT	TRBV15	TRBJ2-2	-	-
CASSAQVSDYGYTF	TGTGCCAGCAGCGCACAAGTTTCGGACTATGGCTACACCTTC	TRBV6-1	TRBJ1-2	few	-
CASSQDGSDPYEQYF	TGTGCCAGCAGCCAAGATGGGTCCGACCCATACGAGCAGTACTTC	TRBV4-2	TRBJ2-7	few	-
CASSQDVGAGYGYTF	TGCGCCAGCAGCCAAGATGTGGGGGCTGGCTATGGCTACACCTTC	TRBV4-3	TRBJ1-2	-	-
CSARGHLGSYEQYF	TGCAGTGCTAGAGGACACCTCGGGTCCTACGAGCAGTACTTC	TRBV20-1	TRBJ2-7	many	-
CAISLGHNTEAFF	TGTGCCATCAGTTTGGGACACAACACTGAAGCTTTCTTT	TRBV10-3	TRBJ1-1	many	-
CASSITRNTEAFF	TGTGCCAGCAGTATCACGCGGAACACTGAAGCTTTCTTT	TRBV14	TRBJ1-1	-	-
CASSLKRGQRYNEQFF	TGTGCCAGCAGCTTGAAGAGGGGGCAACGCTACAATGAGCAGTTCTTC	TRBV7-8	TRBJ2-1	many	TRBD1
CASTDVTSTDTQYF	TGTGCCAGCACCGATGTAACTAGCACAGATACGCAGTATTTT	TRBV2	TRBJ2-3	-	-
CASIPRGLVGELFF	TGTGCCAGCATACCGAGGGGGCTTGTCGGGGAGCTGTTTTTT	TRBV25-1	TRBJ2-2	-	TRBD1
CASSLNPGLGNTIYF	TGCGCCAGCAGCTTGAATCCGGGGCTGGGAAACACCATATATTTT	TRBV5-1	TRBJ1-3	-	-
CASSRRDSRRLDYGYTF	TGTGCCAGTAGTAGGAGGGACAGTCGGCGGTTAGACTATGGCTACACCTTC	TRBV19	TRBJ1-2	few	TRBD1
CSARDASRGAFF	TGCAGTGCTAGAGATGCGTCGCGGGGGGCTTTCTTT	TRBV20-1	TRBJ1-1	many	-
CASSTQPPIRALYGYTF	TGTGCCAGCAGTACCCAGCCTCCTATAAGGGCCCTCTATGGCTACACCTTC	TRBV28	TRBJ1-2	-	-
CASGRGGVTGELFF	TGTGCCAGCGGTCGAGGGGGAGTCACCGGGGAGCTGTTTTTT	TRBV6-2/TRBV6-3	TRBJ2-2	few	-
CASSPPLPGTSPTEQYF	TGTGCCAGCTCACCTCCATTACCCGGGACTAGCCCAACAGAGCAGTACTTC	TRBV18	TRBJ2-7	many	TRBD2
CASSLEWGLAGYNEQFF	TGTGCCAGCAGCTTAGAGTGGGGACTAGCGGGATACAATGAGCAGTTCTTC	TRBV11-2	TRBJ2-1	many	TRBD2
CASSPQLGGPQETQYF	TGTGCCAGTAGTCCCCAGCTAGGGGGCCCTCAAGAGACCCAGTACTTC	TRBV19	TRBJ2-5	few	TRBD1
CASRKLADSNTQYF	TGTGCCAGCCGAAAACTAGCCGATTCAAATACGCAGTATTTT	TRBV27	TRBJ2-3	few	-
CASSSDRDSNQPQHF	TGTGCCAGCAGTTCGGACAGGGATAGCAATCAGCCCCAGCATTTT	TRBV12-3/TRBV12-4	TRBJ1-5	many	TRBD1
CSAAPGTSGSRTDTQYF	TGCAGTGCAGCCCCCGGGACTAGCGGGAGTCGCACAGATACGCAGTATTTT	TRBV20-1	TRBJ2-3	many	TRBD2
CASSLRSGNTDTQYF	TGTGCCAGCAGCTTACGGTCAGGGAACACAGATACGCAGTATTTT	TRBV7-9	TRBJ2-3	few	-
CASSFGQEHSPLHF	TGCGCCAGCAGCTTTGGTCAGGAGCATTCACCCCTCCACTTT	TRBV5-1	TRBJ1-6	-	-
CASSQVGDQPQHF	TGTGCCAGCAGCCAAGTGGGGGATCAGCCCCAGCATTTT	TRBV3-1	TRBJ1-5	few	-